Below, 30 T cell receptor beta chains from the same sample are listed, as sequenced in a study of regulatory T cells in long-lasting Graves disease. Building the TCR beta libraries relied on iRepertoire HTBI primers, and CDR3 regions underwent Arm-PCR. Using its own MiXCR run on the multiplex PCR reads, TCRdb lists one record per CDR3 protein. Here the sample spans about 420,000 distinct CDR3 sequences, 23% being singletons. As to time point: persistent/refractory GD, antithyroid drugs over 5 years with positive TRAb. PBMC-derived RNA was used for the TCR library. Sequenced material: peripheral blood mononuclear cells (PBMCs), taken when the disease was refractory, from a patient treated with antithyroid drugs. Source of these receptors: a female donor with Graves disease.

In this sample, this clonotype turned up a few times. CDR3 region: CASSDQGGSEKLFF. The CDR3 DNA reads TGTGCCAGCAGTGATCAGGGGGGCAGTGAAAAACTGTTTTTT. The genes are TRBV2 and TRBJ1-4; 7 bases align to TRBD1. CDR1 SNHLY and CDR2 FYNNEI come from the germline V gene. The CDR3 covers 14 residues. Trimming at V came to 3 bases and at J to 7 bases, leaving 5 bases not matched to a gene.

This clonotype has just a few counts. The chain carries TRBV20-1 and TRBJ1-2; D may be TRBD1 (5 bases). CDR1 DFQATT and CDR2 SNEGSKA come from the germline V gene (reference sequence). Trimming stripped 0 bases from V and 2 bases from J, with 10 bases between. The CDR3 extends over 14 amino acids. CDR3 amino acids: CSAREGRENYGYTF. CDR3 bases: TGCAGTGCTAGAGAAGGCAGGGAAAACTATGGCTACACCTTC.

This clonotype has a count of ten or more. At one of its ends the junction is not consistent with the germline gene, which may arise from a read error. The genes are TRBV5-1 and TRBJ1-1; D possibly corresponds to TRBD1 (6 bases). The germline V gene has CDR1 SGHRS and CDR2 YFSETQ. The CDR3 covers 13 residues. DNA for the CDR3: TGTGCCAGCAGCCCCGACAGGAGACACGAAGCTTTCTTT. It codes for CASSPDRRHEAFF.

A remark on this clonotype: Given a much more abundant clone one base away, this may be a read error. The chain has TRBV12-3 or TRBV12-4 and TRBJ2-7; 7 bases map to TRBD1. This CDR3 has 15 amino acids. The CDR3 DNA reads as TGTGCCCGCAGATACCGACAGGGCGAGGGTCGCGAGCAGTACTTC. Amino acid sequence: CARRYRQGEGREQYF.

The J gene is TRBJ1-1, the V gene TRBV5-1; D is ambiguous. V was clipped by 1 base and J by 0 bases, with 7 bases between them. Germline V gene lookup returns CDR1 SGHRS and CDR2 YFSETQ. The CDR3 sequence is 14 residues long. CDR3 residues: CASSLSRVNTEAFF. The CDR3 DNA reads TGCGCCAGCAGCTTGTCCCGGGTGAACACTGAAGCTTTCTTT.

This clonotype came up many times. V gene TRBV20-1 combines with J gene TRBJ1-5; D ambiguous. V was shortened by 4 bases and J by 2 bases, with 6 bases between the two germline ends. The CDR3 consists of 12 residues. Germline CDR1 reads DFQATT; CDR2 reads SNEGSKA (reference sequence). The CDR3 here is CSANEGNQPQHF. The CDR3 DNA is TGCAGTGCTAACGAGGGCAATCAGCCCCAGCATTTT.

This clonotype turned up a few times. This chain joins TRBV24-1 and TRBJ2-5; TRBD1 matches at 8 bases. V shed 3 bases and J 4 bases; nucleotides not matched to a gene: 6. The CDR3 has 15 amino acids. CDR1 is KGHDR, CDR2 SFDVKD, per germline. CDR3 loop: CATSDTGTGGETQYF. In nucleotides, the CDR3 is TGTGCCACCAGTGATACCGGGACAGGAGGAGAGACCCAGTACTTC.

This clonotype was observed a few times. This chain uses TRBV5-5 with TRBJ1-3, with TRBD1 as a possible D gene (5 bases). The CDR3 totals 18 residues. Germline CDR1 SGHKS, CDR2 YYEKEE (reference sequence). The ends were cut back, 5 bases at V and 0 bases at J, with 21 bases in the middle. CDR3 residues: CASRGKRGLPNSGNTIYF. CDR3 nucleotides: TGTGCCAGCAGAGGAAAACGGGGCCTCCCCAACTCTGGAAACACCATATATTTT.

In this sample, this clonotype turned up a few times. The chain joins TRBV19 to TRBJ2-6, with 7 bases that match TRBD1. This CDR3 contains 18 residues. Germline V lookup: CDR1 LNHDA, CDR2 SQIVND (reference sequence). Trimming cost V 8 bases and J 0 bases; bases outside gene matches: 13. Here the CDR3 reads CASRRGRTGSSGANVLTF. The CDR3 DNA is TGTGCCAGTCGGAGAGGCAGGACAGGCAGCTCTGGGGCCAACGTCCTGACTTTC.

This clonotype appeared a few times. The chain uses TRBV6-2 or TRBV6-3 and TRBJ1-2; TRBD1 aligns across 7 bases. The trim removed 2 bases at V and 2 bases at J, leaving 8 bases unmatched. Germline CDR1 and CDR2: MNHEY and SVGEGT. This CDR3 region has 16 residues. The CDR3 region is CASSYGPTGKNYGYTF. DNA of the CDR3: TGTGCCAGCAGTTACGGACCGACAGGGAAGAACTATGGCTACACCTTC.

The V and J genes are TRBV5-1 and TRBJ1-1; 10 bases align to TRBD1. CDR3 length: 16 residues. Germline assignment: CDR1 SGHRS and CDR2 YFSETQ. J lost 4 bases, V lost 1 base, and 7 bases had no gene match. The CDR3 bases are TGCGCCAGCAGCTTGAAAGGGACAGGGGAAGGCACTGAAGCTTTCTTT. It codes for CASSLKGTGEGTEAFF.

The chain has TRBV12-3 or TRBV12-4 and TRBJ1-5, with D perhaps matching TRBD1 (6 bases). CDR3 length: 14 amino acids. V lost 1 base to trimming and J lost 5 bases, with 9 bases between them. CDR3 nucleotide sequence: TGTGCCAGCAGTTTAGGGGGGGGCTATCAGCCCCAGCATTTT. The encoded protein is CASSLGGGYQPQHF.

As regards this clonotype: At one end the junction does not follow the germline gene, possibly because of a read error. V and J are TRBV28 and TRBJ1-6, with no clear D. This CDR3 has 13 residues. Germline V gene data show CDR1 as MDHEN and CDR2 as SYDVKM. The DNA of the CDR3 is TGTGCCAGCAGAAACGCCTATAATTCACCCCCCCACTTT. Translated: CASRNAYNSPPHF. The full variable domain, in which reference TRBV28 and TRBJ1-6 provide the parts outside the CDR3, is DVKVTQSSRYLVKRTGEKVFLECVQDMDHENMFWYRQDPGLGLRLIYFSYDVKMKEKGDIPEGYSVSREKKERFSLILESASTNQTSMYLCASRNAYNSPPHFGNGTRLTVT.

This clonotype was counted ten times or more. The V call is TRBV11-2, the J call TRBJ2-7; 8 positions match TRBD2. The CDR3 has 14 residues. With V trimmed by 4 bases and J by 0 bases, 2 bases remained unmatched. Germline CDR1 reads SGHAT; CDR2 reads FQNNGV. DNA of the CDR3: TGTGCCAGCAGCTCGAGCGGGAGCTCCTACGAGCAGTACTTC. Its protein is CASSSSGSSYEQYF.

Only a few counts were recorded for this clonotype. The V call is TRBV11-2, the J call TRBJ1-4, with no clear D. CDR3 size: 15 residues. The germline V and J ends were trimmed by 5 bases and 7 bases, with 17 bases remaining between them. Germline V gene lookup returns CDR1 SGHAT and CDR2 FQNNGV. As DNA, the CDR3 is TGTGCCAGCAGCCAAGATGCCGGGGTCAGTGAAAAACTGTTTTTT. It codes for CASSQDAGVSEKLFF.

In its sample, this clonotype was seen many times. This sequence joins TRBV12-3 or TRBV12-4 and TRBJ2-4, with unresolved D. The CDR3 has 12 amino acids. V was cut by 3 bases and J by 15 bases, with 15 bases left in between. The CDR3 bases are TGTGCCAGCAGTTTCACGATGGCTTACGGGTACTTC. Translating gives CASSFTMAYGYF.

In this sample, this clonotype turned up a few times. The CDR3 nucleotides read TGTGCCAGCAGCCACACGTTAGCTAGCTATGGCTACACCTTC. Encoded protein: CASSHTLASYGYTF. V gene TRBV6-1 combines with J gene TRBJ1-2; D call uncertain. The CDR3 loop spans 14 amino acids. Looked up from germline, CDR1 is MNHNS and CDR2 is SASEGT. Trimming removed 6 bases from V and 4 bases from J, with 15 bases in between.

Details on this clonotype: With a much larger clone just one base away, this may be a read error. This sequence joins TRBV20-1 and TRBJ2-7, with TRBD2 matching over 9 bases. The germline V gene has CDR1 DFQATT and CDR2 SNEGSKA (reference sequence). Trimming took 6 bases from V and 3 from J; bases not matched to a gene: 15. The CDR3 sequence is 16 residues long. CDR3 DNA sequence: TGCAGTGCCCACTCCGGGACTAGCAGGAGTAGCTACGAGCAGTACTTC. It yields the protein CSAHSGTSRSSYEQYF.

This clonotype was recorded a few times. The genes are TRBV20-1 and TRBJ1-1; D is unclear. V lost 5 bases, J lost 4 bases, and 14 bases lay in between. There are 13 residues in the CDR3. Germline V gene data show CDR1 as DFQATT and CDR2 as SNEGSKA (reference sequence). CDR3 nucleotides: TGCAGTGCTTCCCTTGGGGAGTTCACTGAAGCTTTCTTT. As protein: CSASLGEFTEAFF.

The gene calls are TRBV4-3 and TRBJ2-5, with D uncertain. The CDR3 covers 15 residues. Germline CDR1 is LGHNA and CDR2 is YSLEER. Trimming removed 0 bases at V and 6 bases at J, with 14 bases between. The CDR3 spells CASSQDSQEGQTQYF. The CDR3 DNA follows: TGCGCCAGCAGCCAAGATAGCCAGGAAGGACAGACCCAGTACTTC.

The table lists this clonotype with many counts. V and J are TRBV7-2 and TRBJ1-2; the match to TRBD1 covers 7 bases. V lost 5 bases, J lost 4 bases, and 7 bases stayed unmatched. Germline CDR1 and CDR2: SGHTA and FQGNSA. The CDR3 has 14 residues. The CDR3 region is CASSQRQGLYGYTF. The DNA of the CDR3 is TGTGCCAGCAGCCAAAGACAGGGCCTCTATGGCTACACCTTC.

This clonotype was recorded many times. The chain links TRBV28 to TRBJ1-5; 7 nucleotides match TRBD1. Per germline, CDR1 MDHEN and CDR2 SYDVKM. V lost 2 bases to trimming and J lost 6 bases; unmatched junction nucleotides: 4. CDR3 size: 14 residues. CDR3 sequence (DNA): TGTGCCAGCAGTTTACCGGGGGACAGTCAGCCCCAGCATTTT. Amino acids: CASSLPGDSQPQHF.

V gene TRBV19 combines with J gene TRBJ1-5; TRBD1 agrees at 7 bases. Germline-derived CDR1 and CDR2 are LNHDA and SQIVND (reference sequence). This CDR3 is built from 18 residues. V lost 7 bases, J lost 2 bases, and 17 bases stayed unmatched. The CDR3 DNA reads as TGTGCCAGTACGACAGGGTTTATCTCGAGAAGGGGCAATCAGCCCCAGCATTTT. Its protein is CASTTGFISRRGNQPQHF.

In its sample, this clonotype was seen many times. V gene TRBV30 combines with J gene TRBJ2-7, with 8 bases aligning to TRBD1. The CDR3 is made up of 13 amino acids. Germline CDR1 and CDR2: GTSNPN and SVGIG (reference sequence). Trimming removed 2 bases from V and 6 bases from J; junction bases left unmatched: 6. CDR3 in amino acids: CAWSPDRGREQYF. CDR3 sequence (DNA): TGTGCCTGGAGTCCTGACAGGGGCCGCGAGCAGTACTTC.

This clonotype was seen more than once but under ten times. The rearrangement uses TRBV6-1 and TRBJ2-5, with a possible D match to TRBD1 (5 bases). V was cut by 7 bases and J by 4 bases, with 10 bases left in between. This CDR3 comprises 12 residues. Germline V gene data show CDR1 as MNHNS and CDR2 as SASEGT. This CDR3 reads CASTGFAETQYF. CDR3 DNA sequence: TGTGCCAGCACAGGGTTTGCAGAGACCCAGTACTTC.

J is TRBJ1-1 and V is TRBV18, with D unclear. V shed 9 bases and J shed 0 bases, with 14 bases lying between them. The CDR3 is 14 residues long. CDR1 and CDR2 from the germline V gene are KGHSH and LQKENI. As DNA, the CDR3 is TGTGCCAGTAAATCGGGGATTTTGAACACTGAAGCTTTCTTT. Translation gives CASKSGILNTEAFF.

This clonotype was counted many times. The chain has TRBV28 and TRBJ2-3; weak D call: TRBD1 (5 bases). The V and J ends lost 2 bases and 2 bases respectively, with 11 bases between them. There are 15 residues in the CDR3. CDR1 is MDHEN, CDR2 SYDVKM, per germline. CDR3 coding DNA: TGTGCCAGCAGTTTAAGACAGCTGAACACAGATACGCAGTATTTT. It translates to CASSLRQLNTDTQYF.

As regards this clonotype: Possible read error: a much larger clone is one base away. The chain joins TRBV3-1 to TRBJ2-5; D is uncertain. From germline, CDR1 is LGHDT and CDR2 YNNKEL (reference sequence). The CDR3 length is 11 residues. CDR3 sequence: CANSHLETQYF. In DNA, the CDR3 is TGTGCCAACAGCCATCTCGAGACCCAGTACTTC.

Notes on this clonotype: This clone may be a read error of a much larger clone one base away. The rearrangement uses TRBV28 and TRBJ2-2, with D tentatively TRBD2 (5 bases). The CDR3 totals 15 residues. Germline V CDR1 and CDR2: MDHEN, SYDVKM. The CDR3 DNA follows: TGTGCCGGCAGTGCCAGCGGAGTCTTGGGCGGGGAGCTGTTTTTT. It encodes CAGSASGVLGGELFF.

This clonotype was seen repeatedly, ten times or more. The chain employs TRBV3-1 and TRBJ2-7, with TRBD2 as a possible D gene (5 bases). Germline-derived CDR1 and CDR2 are LGHDT and YNNKEL (reference sequence). Trimming took off 0 bases at V and 5 bases at J, with 11 bases between the two ends. The length of the CDR3 is 14 residues. As DNA, the CDR3 is TGTGCCAGCAGCCAAGAAGGCCTAGCCCACGAGCAGTACTTC. Its translation: CASSQEGLAHEQYF.